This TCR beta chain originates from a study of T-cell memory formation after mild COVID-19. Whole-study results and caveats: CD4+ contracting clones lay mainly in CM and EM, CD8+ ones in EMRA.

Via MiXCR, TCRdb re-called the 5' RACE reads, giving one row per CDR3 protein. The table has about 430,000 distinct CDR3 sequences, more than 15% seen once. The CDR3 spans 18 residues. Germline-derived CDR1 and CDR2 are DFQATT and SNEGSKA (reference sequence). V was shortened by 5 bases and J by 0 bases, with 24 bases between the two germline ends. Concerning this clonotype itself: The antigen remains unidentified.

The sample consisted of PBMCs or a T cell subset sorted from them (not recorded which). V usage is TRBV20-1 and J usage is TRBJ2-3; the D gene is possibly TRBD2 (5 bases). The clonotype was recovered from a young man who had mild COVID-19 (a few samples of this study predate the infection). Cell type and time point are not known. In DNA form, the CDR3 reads TGCAGTGCTCGACCGAGTTGGACTCCAACGCTTAGCACAGATACGCAGTATTTT. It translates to CSARPSWTPTLSTDTQYF.